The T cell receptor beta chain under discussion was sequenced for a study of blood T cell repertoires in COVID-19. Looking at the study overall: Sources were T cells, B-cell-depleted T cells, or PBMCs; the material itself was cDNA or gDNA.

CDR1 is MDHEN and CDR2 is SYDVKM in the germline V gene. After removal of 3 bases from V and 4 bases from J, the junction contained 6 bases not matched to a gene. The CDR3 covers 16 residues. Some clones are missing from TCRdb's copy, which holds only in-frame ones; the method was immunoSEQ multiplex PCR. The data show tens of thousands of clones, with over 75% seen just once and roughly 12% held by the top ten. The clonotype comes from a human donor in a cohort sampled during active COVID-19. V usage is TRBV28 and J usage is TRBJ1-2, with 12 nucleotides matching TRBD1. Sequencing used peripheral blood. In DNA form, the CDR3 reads TGTGCCAGCAGTTTGGGGACAGGGGGCGCCGTCTATGGCTACACCTTC. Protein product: CASSLGTGGAVYGYTF.